These 6 T cell receptor beta chains were sequenced from one sample in a study of T cell responses to AZD1222 COVID-19 vaccine. The repertoire was sequenced with immunoSEQ multiplex PCR; TCRdb's copy has only in-frame clones and lacks some. This table has 100,000 to 150,000 clones, 70% to 90% appearing once. Specimen: peripheral blood, collected on day 0 of AZD1222 vaccination. These TCRs come from an adult in good health.

The rearrangement joins TRBV19 to TRBJ2-1; D is ambiguous. CDR1 is LNHDA and CDR2 is SQIVND in the germline V gene (reference sequence). Trimming cost V 6 bases and J 8 bases, with 11 bases left between them. The CDR3 contains 12 residues. The CDR3 sequence: CASSSGFDEQFF. The DNA for the CDR3 is TGTGCCAGTAGCTCGGGTTTTGATGAGCAGTTCTTC.

This clone showed up just once. At one boundary the junction diverges from the germline segment, which might be a read error. V is TRBV9 and J is TRBJ2-5; D possibly corresponds to TRBD1 (6 bases). The CDR3 is made up of 16 amino acids. Germline CDR1 is SGDLS and CDR2 is YYNGEE. This CDR3 reads CASSVPPRDTQESQYF. The CDR3 nucleotides are TGTGCCAGCAGCGTTCCCCCCCGGGACACCCAAGAGAGCCAGTACTTC.

This chain uses TRBV4-2 with TRBJ2-2; perhaps TRBD1 as D (5 bases). Germline V CDR1 and CDR2: LGHNA, YNFKEQ. The V end lost 3 bases, the J end lost 0 bases, and 8 bases lay between the germline ends. This CDR3 is 15 amino acids long. The CDR3 DNA follows: TGTGCCAGCAGCCAGCAGACAGCGAACACCGGGGAGCTGTTTTTT. It is translated as CASSQQTANTGELFF.

The CDR3 DNA reads as TGTGCCAGCAGCTTGTCGGGTCGGACATTCTACGAGCAGTACTTC. Translation: CASSLSGRTFYEQYF. The chain recombines TRBV7-2 with TRBJ2-7; weak D call: TRBD1 (5 bases). The CDR3 covers 15 residues. CDR1 and CDR2 from the germline V gene are SGHTA and FQGNSA. Deletions cut 3 bases from V and 3 bases from J, with 15 bases between.

The chain recombines TRBV19 with TRBJ1-2; D not resolved. Germline V gene sequence: CDR1 LNHDA, CDR2 SQIVND (reference sequence). Trimming took off 3 bases at V and 4 bases at J, with 12 bases between the two ends. The CDR3 runs 14 residues. For the CDR3, the DNA is TGTGCCAGTAGTATGTCAGAGGTGTTCTATGGCTACACCTTC. It encodes CASSMSEVFYGYTF.

About this clone: Additional DNA sequences in this sample encode the identical CDR3. CDR3 region: CASSRQGNYGYTF. CDR3 coding DNA: TGTGCCAGCAGTCGACAGGGCAACTATGGCTACACCTTC. The V call is TRBV28, the J call TRBJ1-2, with 7 bases identical to TRBD1. The germline V gene has CDR1 MDHEN and CDR2 SYDVKM. This CDR3 spans 13 amino acids. V shed 5 bases and J 2 bases; nucleotides not matched to a gene: 2.